This TCR beta chain was sequenced in a study of blood T cell repertoires in COVID-19. Germline assignment: CDR1 SGDLS and CDR2 YYNGEE. Trimming removed 0 bases from V and 10 bases from J, with 14 bases in between. This CDR3 has 14 amino acids. Here immunoSEQ multiplex PCR was the method, and the copy in TCRdb shows in-frame clones only, minus some. Of some 200,000 clones in the sample, around 89% were seen once. The rearrangement uses TRBV9 and TRBJ2-1; D is possibly TRBD1 (6 bases). The receptor was isolated from a woman aged 40 to 50 with acute or convalescent COVID-19. Sequencing used peripheral blood. CDR3 bases: TGTGCCAGCAGCGTAGATATTACAGGGACCGAGCAGTTCTTC. It is translated as CASSVDITGTEQFF.